This T cell receptor beta chain was identified during a study of long-term antiretroviral therapy in people with HIV. Findings of the study overall: The blood, collected between about 2003 and 2017, was possibly taken under older ART regimens. Those clones which expanded before ART made up the dominant part of the repertoire at all time points.

The assay used was immunoSEQ (version v3.0), run at survey level. Clones were sequenced by immunoSEQ multiplex PCR, and TCRdb holds only the in-frame ones, with some missing. Here the sample spans approximately 20,000 clones, around 87% being singletons. Concerning this clone itself: Its target is not known.

The cryopreserved samples used held 1-10 million PBMC prior to extraction of DNA. The germline V gene has CDR1 MNHNY and CDR2 SVGAGI (reference sequence). There are 14 residues in the CDR3. V shed 6 bases and J shed 4 bases, with 12 bases lying between them. The sequence came from a man aged 45-65 years with HIV. The chain carries TRBV6-6 and TRBJ1-4, with D perhaps matching TRBD1 (5 bases). The specimen comprised unsorted PBMCs, sampled 4.2 years after starting antiretroviral therapy. The DNA of the CDR3 is TGTGCCAGCAGATATCGGGGCTATAATGAAAAACTGTTTTTT. It encodes CASRYRGYNEKLFF.